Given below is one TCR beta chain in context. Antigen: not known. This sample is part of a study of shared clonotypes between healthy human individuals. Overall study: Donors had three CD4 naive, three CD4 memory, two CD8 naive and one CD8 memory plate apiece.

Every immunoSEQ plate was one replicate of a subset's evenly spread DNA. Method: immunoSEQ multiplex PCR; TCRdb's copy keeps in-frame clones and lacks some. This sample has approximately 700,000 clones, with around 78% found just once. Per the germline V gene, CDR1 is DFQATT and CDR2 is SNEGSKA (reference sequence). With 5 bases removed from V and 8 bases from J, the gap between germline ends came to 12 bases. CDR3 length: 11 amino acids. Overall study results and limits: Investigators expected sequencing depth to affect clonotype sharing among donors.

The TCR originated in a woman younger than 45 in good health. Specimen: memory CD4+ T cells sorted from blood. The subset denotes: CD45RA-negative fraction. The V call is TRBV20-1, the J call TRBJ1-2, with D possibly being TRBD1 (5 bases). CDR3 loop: CSAPGTFGYTF. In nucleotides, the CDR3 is TGCAGTGCTCCCGGGACGTTCGGCTACACCTTC.